The present T cell receptor beta chain was sequenced within a study of blood T cell repertoires in COVID-19 (dated by TCRdb to the early 2020s). For the study in its entirety: Collaborator samples came from the United States, Italy and Spain and covered acute and convalescent phases of COVID-19. The repertoires were released in a freely available public database intended as a resource for research on the immune response to SARS-CoV-2. Samples were obtained from the ongoing ImmuneRACE study (first 160 participants) and from over 1,000 subjects provided by 6 global collaborators. Nearly every sample came with metadata listing a de-identified subject ID, COVID-19 status, age in years and sex. The material from the prospective study consisted of cDNA or gDNA derived from T cells, B-cell-depleted T cells, or PBMCs. Where available, HLA class I and class II types were obtained from metadata supplied by the sample provider rather than from assay-based typing. Subjects who had been exposed to COVID-19, were actively infected with it, or had recovered from it provided the deeply sampled blood TCRbeta repertoires that made up the dataset.

TCRbeta CDR3 regions were amplified from genomic DNA by means of the immunoSEQ Assay, a bias-controlled multiplex PCR. The study's processing was this. The number of nucleated cells in each sample was estimated by amplification of reference gene primers within the assay. To quantify the absolute abundance of each unique TCRbeta CDR3 rearrangement, sequence reads were collapsed and filtered. For each sample, productive Simpson clonality was calculated as the square root of Simpson's diversity index over productive rearrangements. The clones in this table, taken by TCRdb from immuneACCESS, are in-frame only. Not every clone is retained; where verified, under half of the shortfall comes from an unresolved V gene, and the cause of the rest is unknown. That table gives V, J and clone size, and the DNA gave D and trimming. Recorded for this sample are around 250,000 clones; more than 70% of them occurred a single time. Approximately 5.9% of the sample belongs to the ten largest clones.

Comments on this clone: This receptor's antigen is unknown. Base qualities are not at hand, and no much larger clone is one base apart.

Study-wide findings and limitations: The amount of clinical and demographic metadata varied by source and participant and was provided uncurated.

Collaborating institutions collected whole blood in K2EDTA tubes following their own protocols. For TCRbeta analysis, collaborator samples were shipped as frozen whole blood, as isolated PBMCs, or as DNA extracted from either sample type. The sequenced sample consisted of peripheral blood. This TCR was sampled from an elderly man with acute or convalescent COVID-19.

For the CDR3, the sequence is CASSESGDTEAFF. The bases are TGTGCCAGCAGTGAATCCGGTGACACTGAAGCTTTCTTT. The chain joins TRBV6-1 to TRBJ1-1, with the D gene too uncertain to name. The CDR3 runs 13 amino acids, cysteine and phenylalanine included. Just CDR3 DNA is preserved here, 39 bases in frame from base 1. V lost 2 bases and J lost 3 bases; the stretch between them is 7 bases long. The germline V gene provides CDR1 MNHNS and CDR2 SASEGT.